The clone carrying this T cell receptor beta chain was seen at least ten times. Its antigen remains unknown. The record originates from a study of T cell repertoires in cytomegalovirus infection. One entry per CDR3 protein results from TCRdb running MiXCR on the reads. The sample yields fewer than 650,000 distinct CDR3 sequences, 40% seen once. The CDR3 runs to 14 residues. J was trimmed by 3 bases and V by 5 bases; bases with no gene match: 2. Germline CDR1 SGHTA, CDR2 FQGNSA. The source is a human donor in good health (CMV status not recorded). Some clones in this sample may be carry-over from other donors' samples. The chain employs TRBV7-2 and TRBJ2-7, with 12 bases identical to TRBD2. The specimen comprised cultured PBMCs, sampled from culture after CMV antigen stimulation. The CDR3 reads CASSRLAGDYEQYF. For the CDR3, the DNA is TGTGCCAGCAGCCGACTAGCGGGAGACTACGAGCAGTACTTC. Supplemented by reference TRBV7-2 and TRBJ2-7, the full variable domain reads GAGVSQSPSNKVTEKGKDVELRCDPISGHTALYWYRQSLGQGLEFLIYFQGNSAPDKSGLPSDRFSAERTGGSVSTLTIQRTQQEDSAVYLCASSRLAGDYEQYFGPGTRLTVT.